Listed below are T cell receptor beta chains from one sample, sequenced in a study of blood T cell repertoires in COVID-19. Produced via immunoSEQ multiplex PCR; TCRdb's table is partial and in-frame only. The sample yields 150,000 to 200,000 clones, about 85% seen once. The sample comprised peripheral blood. All receptors derive from a man aged 55 to 69 with active or convalescent COVID-19. CDR3s include the opening cysteine and the closing phenylalanine or tryptophan. Each record gives: J gene, V gene, CDR3 protein.

>TRBJ1-5|TRBV30
CAWSGGMGANQPQHF
>TRBJ2-2|TRBV27
CASSLKVSGANTGELFF
>TRBJ2-7|TRBV2
CASSYSYEQYF
>TRBJ1-1|TRBV30
CAWGGQGQNTEAFF
>TRBJ1-1|TRBV18
CASSPRQTGDTEAFF
>TRBJ1-2|TRBV27
CASSPRPDYGYTF
>TRBJ2-7|TRBV13
CASSPPAGYEQYF
>TRBJ1-1|TRBV10-3
CAIRTTGTGDTEAFF
>TRBJ1-5|TRBV19
CASSIFVALGANQPQHF
>TRBJ2-3|TRBV4-1
CASSQDRQQQYF
>TRBJ1-1|TRBV10-3
CAISEPGGNTEAFF
>TRBJ2-3|TRBV2
CASSGGSSGDTQYF
>TRBJ2-5|TRBV2
CASASGTGYQETQYF
>TRBJ2-7|TRBV5-1
CASSLADRGDEQYF
>TRBJ2-7|TRBV4-1
CASSQFPRGGDVEQYF
>TRBJ1-1|TRBV6-6
CASRRQGNTEAFF
>TRBJ1-4|TRBV7-2
CASSSTETGEKLFF
>TRBJ1-1|TRBV3-1/TRBV3-2
CASSPRTGSTEAFF
>TRBJ2-1|TRBV7-2
CASSFDNEQFF
>TRBJ2-3|TRBV2
CASSVVKGADTQYF
>TRBJ2-2|TRBV5-1
CASSLDRATGELFF
>TRBJ1-2|TRBV6-6
CASSWDSDLYGYTF
>TRBJ1-6|TRBV27
CASSLSGSQSSYNSPLHF
>TRBJ2-7|TRBV7-9
CASSFGTAGEQYF
>TRBJ1-2|TRBV6-2/TRBV6-3
CASSYSPTNYGYTF
>TRBJ1-5|TRBV18
CASSPGRVDQPQHF
>TRBJ2-6|TRBV6-5
CASISGLSGANVLTF
>TRBJ2-1|TRBV11-3
CASSPAAGGNNEQFF
>TRBJ1-1|TRBV24-1
CATGQTGDTEAFF
>TRBJ1-5|TRBV6-5
CASSPDRGGQPQHF
>TRBJ1-5|TRBV4-1
CASSQDAGQPQHF
>TRBJ2-3|TRBV5-1
CASSLQGQGGDTQYF
>TRBJ1-5|TRBV19
CASMRQGYQPQHF
>TRBJ2-1|TRBV6-5
CASSTSWGYNEQFF
>TRBJ2-7|TRBV5-6
CASSLARADLTYEQYF
>TRBJ1-2|TRBV19
CASSMGQATWVTF
>TRBJ2-7|TRBV4-2
CASSQDRVGYEQYF
>TRBJ1-1|TRBV3-1/TRBV3-2
CASSPSEGVSEAFF
>TRBJ2-7|TRBV5-4
CASSLGTGAYEQYF
>TRBJ2-7|TRBV20-1
CSASIETYEQYF
>TRBJ1-4|TRBV5-1
CASSLRTGEKLFF